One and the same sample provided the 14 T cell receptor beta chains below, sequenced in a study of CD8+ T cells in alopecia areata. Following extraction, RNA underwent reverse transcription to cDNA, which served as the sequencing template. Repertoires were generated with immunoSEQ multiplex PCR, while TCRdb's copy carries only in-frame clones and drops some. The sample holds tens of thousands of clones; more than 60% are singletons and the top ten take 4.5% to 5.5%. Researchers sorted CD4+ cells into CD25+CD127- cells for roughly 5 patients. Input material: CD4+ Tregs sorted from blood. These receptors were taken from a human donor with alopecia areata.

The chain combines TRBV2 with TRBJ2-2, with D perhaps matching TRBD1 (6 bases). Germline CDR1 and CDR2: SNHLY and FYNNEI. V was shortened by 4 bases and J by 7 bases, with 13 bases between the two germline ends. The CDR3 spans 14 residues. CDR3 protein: CASSVQGSVGELFF. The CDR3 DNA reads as TGTGCCAGCAGTGTCCAGGGGAGCGTCGGGGAGCTGTTTTTT.

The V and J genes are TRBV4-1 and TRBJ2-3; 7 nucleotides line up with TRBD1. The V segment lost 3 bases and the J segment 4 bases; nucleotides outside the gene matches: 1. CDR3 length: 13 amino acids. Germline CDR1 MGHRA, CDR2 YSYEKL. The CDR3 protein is CASSQTGPDTQYF. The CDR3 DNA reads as TGCGCCAGCAGCCAGACAGGGCCAGATACGCAGTATTTT.

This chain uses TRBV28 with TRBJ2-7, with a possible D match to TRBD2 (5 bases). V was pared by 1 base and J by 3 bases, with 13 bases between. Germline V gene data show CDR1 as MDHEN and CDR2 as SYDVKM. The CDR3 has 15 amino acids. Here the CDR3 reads CASSLLASSSYEQYF. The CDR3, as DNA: TGTGCCAGCAGTTTATTGGCTAGCAGCAGCTACGAGCAGTACTTC. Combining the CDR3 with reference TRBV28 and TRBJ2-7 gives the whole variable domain DVKVTQSSRYLVKRTGEKVFLECVQDMDHENMFWYRQDPGLGLRLIYFSYDVKMKEKGDIPEGYSVSREKKERFSLILESASTNQTSMYLCASSLLASSSYEQYFGPGTRLTVT.

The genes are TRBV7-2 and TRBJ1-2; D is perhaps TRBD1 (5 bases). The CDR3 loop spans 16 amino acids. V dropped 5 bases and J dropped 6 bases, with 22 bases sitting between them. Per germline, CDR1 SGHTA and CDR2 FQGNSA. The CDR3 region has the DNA TGTGCCAGCAGCCTCCTCGTGGGACGTGACCCGCATGGCTACACCTTC. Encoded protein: CASSLLVGRDPHGYTF.

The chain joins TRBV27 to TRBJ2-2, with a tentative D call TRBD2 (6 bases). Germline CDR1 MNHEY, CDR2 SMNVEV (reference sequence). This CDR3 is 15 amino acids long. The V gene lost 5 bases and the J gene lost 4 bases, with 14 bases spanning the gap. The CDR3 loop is CASSKGRAGTGELFF. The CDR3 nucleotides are TGTGCCAGCAGTAAGGGACGAGCGGGCACCGGGGAGCTGTTTTTT.

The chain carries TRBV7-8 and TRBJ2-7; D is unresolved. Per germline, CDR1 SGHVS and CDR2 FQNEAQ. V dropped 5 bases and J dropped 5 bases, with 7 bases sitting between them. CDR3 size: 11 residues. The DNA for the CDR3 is TGTGCCAGCAGCCCCACCCACGAGCAGTACTTC. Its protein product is CASSPTHEQYF.

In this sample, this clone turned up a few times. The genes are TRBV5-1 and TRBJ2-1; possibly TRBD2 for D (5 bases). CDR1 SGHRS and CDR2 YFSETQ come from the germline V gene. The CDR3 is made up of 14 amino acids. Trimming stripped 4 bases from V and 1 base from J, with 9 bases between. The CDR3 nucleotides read TGCGCCAGCAGCCTGACGGGATCCTACAATGAGCAGTTCTTC. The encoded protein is CASSLTGSYNEQFF. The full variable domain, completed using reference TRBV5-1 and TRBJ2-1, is KAGVTQTPRYLIKTRGQQVTLSCSPISGHRSVSWYQQTPGQGLQFLFEYFSETQRNKGNFPGRFSGRQFSNSRSEMNVSTLELGDSALYLCASSLTGSYNEQFFGPGTRLTVL.

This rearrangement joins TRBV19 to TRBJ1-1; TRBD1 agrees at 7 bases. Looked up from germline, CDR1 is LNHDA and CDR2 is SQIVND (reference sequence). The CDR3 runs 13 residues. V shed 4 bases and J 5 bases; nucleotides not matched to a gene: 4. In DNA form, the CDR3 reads TGTGCCAGTAGTAATACAGGGGAGACTGAAGCTTTCTTT. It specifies CASSNTGETEAFF.

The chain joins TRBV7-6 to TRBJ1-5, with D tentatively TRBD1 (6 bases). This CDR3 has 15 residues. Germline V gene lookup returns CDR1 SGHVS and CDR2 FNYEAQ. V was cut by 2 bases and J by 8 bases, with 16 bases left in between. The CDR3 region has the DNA TGTGCCAGCAGCTTACGCCAGGGGCCCAGGGAGCCCCAGCATTTT. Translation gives CASSLRQGPREPQHF.

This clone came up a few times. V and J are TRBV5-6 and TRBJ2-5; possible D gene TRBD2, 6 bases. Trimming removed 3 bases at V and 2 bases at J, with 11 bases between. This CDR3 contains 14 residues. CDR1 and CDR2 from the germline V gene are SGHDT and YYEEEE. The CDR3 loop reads CASSSGRTQETQYF. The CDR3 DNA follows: TGTGCCAGCAGCTCTGGGAGGACACAAGAGACCCAGTACTTC. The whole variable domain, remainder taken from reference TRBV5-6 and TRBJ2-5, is DAGVTQSPTHLIKTRGQQVTLRCSPKSGHDTVSWYQQALGQGPQFIFQYYEEEERQRGNFPDRFSGHQFPNYSSELNVNALLLGDSALYLCASSSGRTQETQYFGPGTRLLVL.

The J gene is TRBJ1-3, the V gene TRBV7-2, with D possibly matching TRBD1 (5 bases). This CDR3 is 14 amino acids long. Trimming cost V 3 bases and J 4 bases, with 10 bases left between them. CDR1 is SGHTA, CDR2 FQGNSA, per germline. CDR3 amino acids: CASSLRDRGNTIYF. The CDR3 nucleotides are TGTGCCAGCAGCTTGAGGGACCGGGGAAACACCATATATTTT.

CDR3 nucleotide sequence: TGCGCCAGCAGTTCCGGAGGAGGGTTCCCGTTCTTC. Residues: CASSSGGGFPFF. This chain joins TRBV5-1 and TRBJ2-1, with D possibly TRBD2 on 6 matching bases. Trimming left V 5 bases short and J 15 bases short, with 18 bases between. Germline CDR1 and CDR2: SGHRS and YFSETQ. CDR3 length: 12 amino acids.

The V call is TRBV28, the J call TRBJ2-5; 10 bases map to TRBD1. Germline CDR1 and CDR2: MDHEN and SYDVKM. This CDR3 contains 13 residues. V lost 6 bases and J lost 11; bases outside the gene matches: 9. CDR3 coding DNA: TGTGCCAGCAGCCCCGGACAGGGGGGGGAGCAGTACTTC. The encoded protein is CASSPGQGGEQYF.

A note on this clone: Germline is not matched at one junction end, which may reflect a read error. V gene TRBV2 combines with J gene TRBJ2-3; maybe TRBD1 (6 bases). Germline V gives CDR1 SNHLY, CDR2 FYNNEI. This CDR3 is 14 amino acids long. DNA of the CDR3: TGTGCCAGCAGGGAAGGGACATTCGGAGATACGCAGTATTTT. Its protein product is CASREGTFGDTQYF.